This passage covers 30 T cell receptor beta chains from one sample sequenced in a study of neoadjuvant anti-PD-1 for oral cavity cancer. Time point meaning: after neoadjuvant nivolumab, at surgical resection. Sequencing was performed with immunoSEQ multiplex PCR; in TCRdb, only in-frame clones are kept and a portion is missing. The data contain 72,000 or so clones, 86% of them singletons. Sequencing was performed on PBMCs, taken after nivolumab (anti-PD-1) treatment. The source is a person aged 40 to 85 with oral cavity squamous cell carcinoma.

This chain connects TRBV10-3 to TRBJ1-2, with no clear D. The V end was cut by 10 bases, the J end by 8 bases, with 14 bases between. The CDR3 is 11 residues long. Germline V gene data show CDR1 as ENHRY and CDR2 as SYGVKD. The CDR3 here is CATRTVPGYTF. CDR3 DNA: TGTGCCACCCGGACGGTCCCCGGCTACACCTTC.

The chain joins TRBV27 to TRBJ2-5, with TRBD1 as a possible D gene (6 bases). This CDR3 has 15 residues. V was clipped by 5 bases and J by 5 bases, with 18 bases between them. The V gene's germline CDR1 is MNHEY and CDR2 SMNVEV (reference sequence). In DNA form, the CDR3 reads TGTGCCAGCAGTCCAGGCTCGGTAGGGGGTGAGACCCAGTACTTC. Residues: CASSPGSVGGETQYF.

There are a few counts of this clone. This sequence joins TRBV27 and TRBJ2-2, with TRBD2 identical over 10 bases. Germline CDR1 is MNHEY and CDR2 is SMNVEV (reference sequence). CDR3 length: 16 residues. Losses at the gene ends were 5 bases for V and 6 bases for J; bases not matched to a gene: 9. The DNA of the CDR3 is TGTGCCAGCAGTCTAAGACTAGCGGGTTTTTCCGGGGAGCTGTTTTTT. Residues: CASSLRLAGFSGELFF.

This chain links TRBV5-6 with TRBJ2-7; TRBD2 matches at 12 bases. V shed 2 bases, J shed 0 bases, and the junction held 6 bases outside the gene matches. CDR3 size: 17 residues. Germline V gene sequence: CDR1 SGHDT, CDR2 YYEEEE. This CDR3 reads CASSFGLAGFLSYEQYF. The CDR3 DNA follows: TGTGCCAGCAGCTTTGGACTAGCGGGATTCCTCTCCTACGAGCAGTACTTC.

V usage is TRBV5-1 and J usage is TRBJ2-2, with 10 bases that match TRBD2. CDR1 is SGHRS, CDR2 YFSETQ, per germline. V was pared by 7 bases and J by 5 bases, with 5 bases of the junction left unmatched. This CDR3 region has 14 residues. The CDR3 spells CASSGLAVTGELFF. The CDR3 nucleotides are TGCGCCAGCTCCGGACTAGCGGTTACCGGGGAGCTGTTTTTT.

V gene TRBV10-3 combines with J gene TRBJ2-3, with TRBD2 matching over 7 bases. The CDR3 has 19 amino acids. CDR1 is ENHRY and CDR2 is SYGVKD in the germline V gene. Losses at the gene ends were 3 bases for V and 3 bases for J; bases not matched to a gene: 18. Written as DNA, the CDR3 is TGTGCCATCAGTGATAGCGGGCGTATCCTTCTACTGCGGACAGATACGCAGTATTTT. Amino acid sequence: CAISDSGRILLLRTDTQYF.

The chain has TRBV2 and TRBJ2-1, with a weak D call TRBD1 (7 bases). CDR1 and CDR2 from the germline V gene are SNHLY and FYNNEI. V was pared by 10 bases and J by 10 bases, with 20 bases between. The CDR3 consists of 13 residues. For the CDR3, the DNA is TGTGCCACCTCTTCCCACAGGGGAGGCGAGCAGTTCTTC. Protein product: CATSSHRGGEQFF.

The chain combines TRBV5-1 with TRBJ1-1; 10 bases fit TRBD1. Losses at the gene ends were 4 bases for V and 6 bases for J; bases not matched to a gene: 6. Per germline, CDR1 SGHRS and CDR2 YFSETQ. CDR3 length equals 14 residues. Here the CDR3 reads CASSGQGGLAEAFF. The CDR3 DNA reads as TGCGCCAGCAGCGGACAGGGGGGATTGGCTGAAGCTTTCTTT.

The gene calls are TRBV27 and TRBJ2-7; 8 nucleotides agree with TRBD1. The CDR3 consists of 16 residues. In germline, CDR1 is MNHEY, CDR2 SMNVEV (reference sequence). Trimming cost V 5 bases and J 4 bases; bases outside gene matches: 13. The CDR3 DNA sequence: TGTGCCAGCAGTATCCTACCGACGACAGGGGCGTACGAGCAGTACTTC. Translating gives CASSILPTTGAYEQYF.

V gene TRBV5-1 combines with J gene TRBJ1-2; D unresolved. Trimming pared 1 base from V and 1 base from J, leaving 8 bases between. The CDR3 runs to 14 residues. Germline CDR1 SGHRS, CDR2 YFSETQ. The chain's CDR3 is CASSLQAVNYGYTF. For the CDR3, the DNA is TGCGCCAGCAGCTTGCAGGCAGTTAACTATGGCTACACCTTC. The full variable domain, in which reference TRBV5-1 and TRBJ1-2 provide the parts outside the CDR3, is KAGVTQTPRYLIKTRGQQVTLSCSPISGHRSVSWYQQTPGQGLQFLFEYFSETQRNKGNFPGRFSGRQFSNSRSEMNVSTLELGDSALYLCASSLQAVNYGYTFGSGTRLTVV.

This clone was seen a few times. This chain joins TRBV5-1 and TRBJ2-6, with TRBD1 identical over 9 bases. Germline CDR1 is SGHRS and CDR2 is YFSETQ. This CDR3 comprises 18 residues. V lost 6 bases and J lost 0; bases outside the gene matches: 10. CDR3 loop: CASTPGTGFPSGANVLTF. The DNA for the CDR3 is TGCGCCAGCACACCCGGGACAGGGTTCCCCTCTGGGGCCAACGTCCTGACTTTC.

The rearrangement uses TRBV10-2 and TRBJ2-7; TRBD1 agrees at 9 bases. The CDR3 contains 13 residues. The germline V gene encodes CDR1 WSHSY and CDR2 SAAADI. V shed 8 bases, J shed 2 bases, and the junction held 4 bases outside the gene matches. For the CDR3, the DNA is TGCGCCAGCGCCCGGGACAGGGCCTACGAGCAGTACTTC. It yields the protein CASARDRAYEQYF.

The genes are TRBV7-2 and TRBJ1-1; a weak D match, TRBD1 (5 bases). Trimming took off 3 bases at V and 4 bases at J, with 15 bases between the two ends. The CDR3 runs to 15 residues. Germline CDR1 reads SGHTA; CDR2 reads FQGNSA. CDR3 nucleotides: TGTGCCAGCAGCTTTGGGACCCCAATGGGCACTGAAGCTTTCTTT. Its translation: CASSFGTPMGTEAFF. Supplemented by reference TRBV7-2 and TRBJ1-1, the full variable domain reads GAGVSQSPSNKVTEKGKDVELRCDPISGHTALYWYRQSLGQGLEFLIYFQGNSAPDKSGLPSDRFSAERTGGSVSTLTIQRTQQEDSAVYLCASSFGTPMGTEAFFGQGTRLTVV.

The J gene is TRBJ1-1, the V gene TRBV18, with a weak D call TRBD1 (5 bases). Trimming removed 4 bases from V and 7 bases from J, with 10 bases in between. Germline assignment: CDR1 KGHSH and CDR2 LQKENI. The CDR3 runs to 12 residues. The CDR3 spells CASSLPDSEAFF. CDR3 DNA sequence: TGTGCCAGCTCACTGCCCGACAGTGAAGCTTTCTTT.

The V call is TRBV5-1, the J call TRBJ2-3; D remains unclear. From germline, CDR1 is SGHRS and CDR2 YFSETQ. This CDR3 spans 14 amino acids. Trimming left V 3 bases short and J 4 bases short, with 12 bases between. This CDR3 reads CASSSMDGSDTQYF. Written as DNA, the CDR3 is TGCGCCAGCAGCTCAATGGACGGGTCAGATACGCAGTATTTT.

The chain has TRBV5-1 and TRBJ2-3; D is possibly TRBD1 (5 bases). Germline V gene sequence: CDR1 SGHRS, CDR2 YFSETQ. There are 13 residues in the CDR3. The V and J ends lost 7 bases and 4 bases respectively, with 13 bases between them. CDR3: CASFYQGADTQYF. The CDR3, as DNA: TGCGCCAGCTTTTACCAGGGCGCAGATACGCAGTATTTT.

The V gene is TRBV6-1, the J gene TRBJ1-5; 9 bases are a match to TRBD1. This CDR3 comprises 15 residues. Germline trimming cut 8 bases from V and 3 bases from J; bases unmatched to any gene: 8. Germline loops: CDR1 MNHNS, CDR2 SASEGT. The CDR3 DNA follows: TGTGCCAGCGGGAGGGGACAGGGCCTCAATCAGCCCCAGCATTTT. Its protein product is CASGRGQGLNQPQHF.

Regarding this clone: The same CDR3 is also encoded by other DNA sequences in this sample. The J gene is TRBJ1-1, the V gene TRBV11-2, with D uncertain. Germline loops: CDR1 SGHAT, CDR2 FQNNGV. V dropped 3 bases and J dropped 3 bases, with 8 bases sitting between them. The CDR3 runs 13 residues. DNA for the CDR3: TGTGCCAGCAGCTTGGCCGGGTACACTGAAGCTTTCTTT. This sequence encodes CASSLAGYTEAFF.

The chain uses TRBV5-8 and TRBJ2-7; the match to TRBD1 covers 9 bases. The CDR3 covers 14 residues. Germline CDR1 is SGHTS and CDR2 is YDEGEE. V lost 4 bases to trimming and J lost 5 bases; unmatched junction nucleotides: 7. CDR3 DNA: TGTGCCAGCAGCCCCCGGGACAGGGTGAACGAGCAGTACTTC. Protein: CASSPRDRVNEQYF.

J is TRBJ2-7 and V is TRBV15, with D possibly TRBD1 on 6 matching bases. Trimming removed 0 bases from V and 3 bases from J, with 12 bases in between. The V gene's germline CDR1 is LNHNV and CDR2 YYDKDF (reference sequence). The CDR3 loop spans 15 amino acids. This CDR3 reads CATSRDPGQIYEQYF. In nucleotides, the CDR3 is TGTGCCACCAGCAGAGACCCAGGACAGATCTACGAGCAGTACTTC. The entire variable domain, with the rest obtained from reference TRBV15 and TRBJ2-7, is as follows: DAMVIQNPRYQVTQFGKPVTLSCSQTLNHNVMYWYQQKSSQAPKLLFHYYDKDFNNEADTPDNFQSRRPNTSFCFLDIRSPGLGDTAMYLCATSRDPGQIYEQYFGPGTRLTVT.

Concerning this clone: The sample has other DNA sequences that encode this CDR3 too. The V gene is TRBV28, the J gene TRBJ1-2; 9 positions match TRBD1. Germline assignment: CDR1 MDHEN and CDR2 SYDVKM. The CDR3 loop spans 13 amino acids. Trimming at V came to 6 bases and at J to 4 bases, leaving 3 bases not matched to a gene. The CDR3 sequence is CASRRQGGYGYTF. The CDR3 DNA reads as TGTGCCAGCAGAAGACAGGGGGGCTATGGCTACACCTTC.

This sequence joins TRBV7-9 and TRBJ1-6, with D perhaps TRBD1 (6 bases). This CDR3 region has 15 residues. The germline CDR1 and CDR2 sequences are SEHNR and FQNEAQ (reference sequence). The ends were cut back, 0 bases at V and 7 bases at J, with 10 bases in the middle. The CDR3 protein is CASSLASGVNSPLHF. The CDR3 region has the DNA TGTGCCAGCAGCTTAGCTTCAGGGGTCAATTCACCCCTCCACTTT.

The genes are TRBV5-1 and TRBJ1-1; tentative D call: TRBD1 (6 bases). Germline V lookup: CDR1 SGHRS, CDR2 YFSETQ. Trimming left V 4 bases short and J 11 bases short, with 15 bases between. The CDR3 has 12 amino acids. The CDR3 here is CASSDLQGTAFF. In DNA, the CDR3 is TGCGCCAGCAGCGATTTACAGGGTACGGCTTTCTTT. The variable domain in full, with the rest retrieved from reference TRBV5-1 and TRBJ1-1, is KAGVTQTPRYLIKTRGQQVTLSCSPISGHRSVSWYQQTPGQGLQFLFEYFSETQRNKGNFPGRFSGRQFSNSRSEMNVSTLELGDSALYLCASSDLQGTAFFGQGTRLTVV.

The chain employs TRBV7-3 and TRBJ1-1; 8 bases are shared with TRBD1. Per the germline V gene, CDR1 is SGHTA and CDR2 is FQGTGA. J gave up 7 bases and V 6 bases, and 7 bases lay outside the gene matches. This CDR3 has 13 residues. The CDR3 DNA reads TGTGCCAGCAGGCGACCCGGACAGGGTGAAGCTTTCTTT. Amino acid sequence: CASRRPGQGEAFF.

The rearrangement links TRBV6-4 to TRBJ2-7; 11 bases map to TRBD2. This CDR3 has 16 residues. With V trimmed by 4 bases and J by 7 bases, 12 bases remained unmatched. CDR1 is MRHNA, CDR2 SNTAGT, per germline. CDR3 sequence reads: CASSAPRLAGLREQYF. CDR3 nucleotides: TGTGCCAGCAGTGCCCCCCGACTAGCGGGGTTAAGGGAGCAGTACTTC.

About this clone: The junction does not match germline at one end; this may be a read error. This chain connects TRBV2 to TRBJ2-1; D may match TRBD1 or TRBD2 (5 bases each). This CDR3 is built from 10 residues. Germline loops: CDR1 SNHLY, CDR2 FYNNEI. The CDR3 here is CASSEGTYLF. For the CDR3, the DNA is TGTGCCAGCAGTGAGGGGACGTATCTCTTC.

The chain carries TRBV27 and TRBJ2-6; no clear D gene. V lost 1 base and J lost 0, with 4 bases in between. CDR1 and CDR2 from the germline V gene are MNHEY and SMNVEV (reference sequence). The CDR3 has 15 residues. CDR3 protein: CASSLLSSGANVLTF. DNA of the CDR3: TGTGCCAGCAGTTTATTAAGCTCTGGGGCCAACGTCCTGACTTTC.

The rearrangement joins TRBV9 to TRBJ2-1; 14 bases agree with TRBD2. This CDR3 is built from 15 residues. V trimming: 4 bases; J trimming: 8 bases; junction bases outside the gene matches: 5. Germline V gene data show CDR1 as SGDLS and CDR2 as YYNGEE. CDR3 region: CASSNRLAGGHEQFF. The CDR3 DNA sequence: TGTGCCAGCAGCAACCGACTAGCGGGGGGGCATGAGCAGTTCTTC.

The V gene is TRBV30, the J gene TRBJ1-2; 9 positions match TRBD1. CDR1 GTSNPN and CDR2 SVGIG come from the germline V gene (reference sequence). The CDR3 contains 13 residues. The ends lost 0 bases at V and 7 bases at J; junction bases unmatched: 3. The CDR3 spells CAWSVQTGGGYTF. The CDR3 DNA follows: TGTGCCTGGAGTGTTCAGACAGGGGGTGGCTACACCTTC.

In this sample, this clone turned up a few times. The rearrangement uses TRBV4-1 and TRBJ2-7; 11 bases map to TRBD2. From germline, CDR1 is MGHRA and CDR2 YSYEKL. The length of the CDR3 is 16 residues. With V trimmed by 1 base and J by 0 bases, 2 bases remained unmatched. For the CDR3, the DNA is TGCGCCAGCAGCCAAGGACTAGCGGGAATCTCCTACGAGCAGTACTTC. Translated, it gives CASSQGLAGISYEQYF.